These 2 T cell receptor beta chains share one sample of origin, sequenced in a study of cytomegalovirus exposure and HLA in healthy donors. 13 Jbeta primers and 60 Vbeta primers were used for the PCR. Some clones are missing from TCRdb's copy, which holds only in-frame ones; the method was immunoSEQ multiplex PCR. The profile shows 170,000 or so clones, around three quarters of them singletons. The sample comprised PBMCs. The receptors here all came from a woman in her thirties or forties in good health and CMV-seronegative.

The CDR3 loop reads CASSVGADSGNTIYF. In DNA form, the CDR3 reads TGTGCCAGCAGCGTAGGGGCAGACTCTGGAAACACCATATATTTT. The chain recombines TRBV9 with TRBJ1-3; unclear D gene. Germline values: CDR1 SGDLS, CDR2 YYNGEE. CDR3 length equals 15 residues. Trimming left V 0 bases short and J 0 bases short, with 7 bases between.

This rearrangement joins TRBV19 to TRBJ1-5; tentative D call: TRBD1 (5 bases). Trimming removed 1 base from V and 4 bases from J, with 20 bases in between. Per the germline V gene, CDR1 is LNHDA and CDR2 is SQIVND (reference sequence). CDR3 length: 18 amino acids. CDR3 protein: CASSIGAGLGLRNQPQHF. CDR3 sequence (DNA): TGTGCCAGTAGTATAGGGGCAGGGCTGGGGTTACGGAATCAGCCCCAGCATTTT.